The entry below describes one T cell receptor beta chain. As yet, its antigen is unknown. The repertoire was sequenced with immunoSEQ multiplex PCR; TCRdb's copy has only in-frame clones and lacks some. The repertoire holds a few thousand clones, with 30% to 45% as singletons. Treatment of the sample: randomized to nivolumab then ipilimumab (arm A) or the reverse (arm B). DNA-damaging chemotherapy had not been given to any patient beforehand. Germline-derived CDR1 and CDR2 are SQVTM and ANQGSEA. The germline V and J ends were trimmed by 7 bases and 2 bases, with 9 bases remaining between them. This CDR3 region has 12 residues. This sample was included in a study of sequential checkpoint blockade in melanoma. Study-wide background: 91 pretreatment tumor DNA samples were TCRβ immunosequenced. Matched biopsies came pretreatment and at week 13 for 20 to 25 patients.

Whole-study results and caveats: In arm A, pretreatment tumor clonality was associated with response.

The sample was tumor tissue (inferred from file names), taken from a patient given nivolumab and ipilimumab in sequence. The sequence was collected from a human donor with melanoma. The chain is built from TRBV29-1 and TRBJ2-1; D uncertain. This CDR3 reads CSAGVTYNEQFF. The CDR3 nucleotides read TGCAGCGCAGGAGTAACCTACAATGAGCAGTTCTTC.